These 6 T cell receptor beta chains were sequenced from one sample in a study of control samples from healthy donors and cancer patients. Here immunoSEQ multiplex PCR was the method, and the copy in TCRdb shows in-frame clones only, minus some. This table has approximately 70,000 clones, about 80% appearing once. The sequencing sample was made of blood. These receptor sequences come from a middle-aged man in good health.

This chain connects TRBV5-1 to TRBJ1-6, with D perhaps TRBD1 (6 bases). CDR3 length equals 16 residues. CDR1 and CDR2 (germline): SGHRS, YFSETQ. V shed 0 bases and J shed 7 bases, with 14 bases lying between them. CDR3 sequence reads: CASSLAFRGRNSPLHF. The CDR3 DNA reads TGCGCCAGCAGCTTGGCCTTCAGGGGCAGGAATTCACCCCTCCACTTT.

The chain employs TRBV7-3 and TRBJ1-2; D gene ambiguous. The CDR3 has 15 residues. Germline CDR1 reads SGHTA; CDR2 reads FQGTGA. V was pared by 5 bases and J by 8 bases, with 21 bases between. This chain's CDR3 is CASSPGGQAVEGYTF. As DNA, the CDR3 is TGTGCCAGCAGCCCCGGTGGGCAGGCGGTTGAGGGCTACACCTTC.

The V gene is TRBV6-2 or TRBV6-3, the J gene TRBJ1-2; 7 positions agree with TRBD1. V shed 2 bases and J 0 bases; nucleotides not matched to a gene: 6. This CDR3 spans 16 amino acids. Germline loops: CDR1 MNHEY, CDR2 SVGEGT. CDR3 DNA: TGTGCCAGCAGTTACCTCGGACAGGATACTAACTATGGCTACACCTTC. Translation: CASSYLGQDTNYGYTF.

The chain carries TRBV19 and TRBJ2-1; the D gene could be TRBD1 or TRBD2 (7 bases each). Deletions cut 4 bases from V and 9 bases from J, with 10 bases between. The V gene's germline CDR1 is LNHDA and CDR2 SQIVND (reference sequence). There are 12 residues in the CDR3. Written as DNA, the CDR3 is TGTGCCAGTAGTACCAGGGGGGGTGAGCAGTTCTTC. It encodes CASSTRGGEQFF.

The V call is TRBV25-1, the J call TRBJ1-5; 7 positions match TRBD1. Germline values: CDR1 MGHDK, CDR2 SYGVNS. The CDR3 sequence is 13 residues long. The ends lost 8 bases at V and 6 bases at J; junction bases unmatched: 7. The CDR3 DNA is TGTGCCAGCTCTACAGGGGCGAGTCAGCCCCAGCATTTT. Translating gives CASSTGASQPQHF.

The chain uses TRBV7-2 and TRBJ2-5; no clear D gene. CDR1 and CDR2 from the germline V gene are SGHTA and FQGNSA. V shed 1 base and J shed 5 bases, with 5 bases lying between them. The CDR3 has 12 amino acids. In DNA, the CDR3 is TGTGCCAGCAGCTTAGTCGCGGAGACCCAGTACTTC. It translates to CASSLVAETQYF.